The clone carrying this T cell receptor (beta chain) was counted at least ten times. This CDR3 is 14 amino acids long. CDR1 is MNHEY, CDR2 SMNVEV, per germline (reference sequence). Trimming stripped 9 bases from V and 0 bases from J, with 14 bases between. These data belong to a study of beta chain features in type 1 diabetes. The isolated RNA, all of it, was reverse transcribed, so expressed TCRB transcripts were what got sequenced. The data were produced by immunoSEQ multiplex PCR, yet TCRdb's version contains in-frame clones alone and is incomplete. In the table there are around 290,000 clones, 7.5% to 9.5% of which are singletons.

The source of this sequence is a woman between 18 and 29 years old in good health. This rearrangement joins TRBV27 to TRBJ1-1; possibly TRBD1 for D (5 bases). The specimen sequenced was central memory CD4+ T cells from blood. The CDR3 here is CASSLGGMNTEAFF. The CDR3, as DNA: TGTGCCAGTTCCCTCGGGGGAATGAACACTGAAGCTTTCTTT.